The rows below give T cell receptor beta chains drawn from one sample of a study of T cells after yellow fever vaccination. MiXCR, applied by TCRdb to the 5' RACE reads, yields one record per CDR3 protein. The sample shows 510,000 or so distinct CDR3 sequences, over 15% of them seen only once. Sequencing was performed on PBMCs, taken 15 days after the yellow fever booster vaccination. The receptor source for this set is a man younger than 40 who received the YFV17D yellow fever vaccine. Both conserved end residues are part of each CDR3. The order of the fields is clone size, D gene, V gene, J gene, CDR3 protein, CDR3 DNA. D genes are given only for firm matches. Clone size is stated in some rows and not others, as once, few, many or a class when expanded.

clone_size: few; d_call: TRBD2; v_call: TRBV7-6; j_call: TRBJ2-5; cdr3_aa: CASSSRLAGKSRQETQYF; cdr3_nt: TGTGCCAGCAGCTCCAGACTAGCGGGAAAAAGTAGACAAGAGACCCAGTACTTC
clone_size: -; d_call: -; v_call: TRBV5-1; j_call: TRBJ1-1; cdr3_aa: CASSGGPGEAFF; cdr3_nt: TGCGCCAGCAGCGGAGGACCGGGTGAAGCTTTCTTT
clone_size: few; d_call: -; v_call: TRBV7-3; j_call: TRBJ2-1; cdr3_aa: CASSPEGTLTYNEQFF; cdr3_nt: TGTGCCAGCAGCCCTGAGGGGACCCTAACCTACAATGAGCAGTTCTTC
clone_size: few; d_call: TRBD1; v_call: TRBV5-1; j_call: TRBJ2-7; cdr3_aa: CASSPRQGPTYEQYF; cdr3_nt: TGCGCCAGCAGCCCTAGACAGGGACCGACCTACGAGCAGTACTTC
clone_size: few; d_call: -; v_call: TRBV29-1; j_call: TRBJ2-1; cdr3_aa: CSLRTLNEQFF; cdr3_nt: TGCAGCCTCCGGACTCTTAATGAGCAGTTCTTC
clone_size: few; d_call: -; v_call: TRBV20-1; j_call: TRBJ1-1; cdr3_aa: CSAPPRSGMTTEAFF; cdr3_nt: TGCAGTGCTCCCCCTAGGTCGGGGATGACCACTGAAGCTTTCTTT
clone_size: -; d_call: -; v_call: TRBV15; j_call: TRBJ2-3; cdr3_aa: CATSREMGDTQYF; cdr3_nt: TGTGCCACCAGCAGAGAGATGGGAGATACGCAGTATTTT
clone_size: few; d_call: -; v_call: TRBV27; j_call: TRBJ1-2; cdr3_aa: CAIRRYTF; cdr3_nt: TGTGCCATAAGACGCTACACCTTC
clone_size: -; d_call: -; v_call: TRBV20-1; j_call: TRBJ2-1; cdr3_aa: CSARDGGERGSYNEQFF; cdr3_nt: TGCAGTGCTAGAGATGGGGGCGAGAGGGGCTCCTACAATGAGCAGTTCTTC
clone_size: few; d_call: -; v_call: TRBV5-1; j_call: TRBJ2-5; cdr3_aa: CASSWGTAQETQYF; cdr3_nt: TGCGCCAGCAGCTGGGGGACGGCTCAAGAGACCCAGTACTTC
clone_size: -; d_call: TRBD1; v_call: TRBV10-3; j_call: TRBJ2-5; cdr3_aa: CATGTVQETQYF; cdr3_nt: TGTGCCACCGGGACAGTACAAGAGACCCAGTACTTC
clone_size: -; d_call: -; v_call: TRBV5-1; j_call: TRBJ2-3; cdr3_aa: CASSLVGPSTDTQYF; cdr3_nt: TGCGCCAGCAGCTTGGTAGGACCTAGCACAGATACGCAGTATTTT
clone_size: few; d_call: -; v_call: TRBV7-6; j_call: TRBJ2-2; cdr3_aa: CASSSLADTGELFF; cdr3_nt: TGTGCCAGCAGCTCTCTAGCCGACACCGGGGAGCTGTTTTTT
clone_size: -; d_call: -; v_call: TRBV6-5; j_call: TRBJ2-3; cdr3_aa: CASSYGTPISTDTQYF; cdr3_nt: TGTGCCAGCAGTTACGGGACGCCTATTAGCACAGATACGCAGTATTTT